This T cell receptor beta chain stems from a study of blood T cell repertoires in COVID-19. Cohorts were assigned according to the clinical history that participants reported. CDR1 is LNHNV and CDR2 is YYDKDF in the germline V gene (reference sequence). This CDR3 contains 16 residues. The ends lost 0 bases at V and 10 bases at J; junction bases unmatched: 8. In the authors' methods: Cell counts per sample came from amplifying reference gene primers. The data were produced by immunoSEQ multiplex PCR, yet TCRdb's version contains in-frame clones alone and is incomplete. V and J calls and clone size come straight from that table; D and trimming were deduced from the DNA. Seen here are around 250,000 clones, around 88% observed once, and the top ten hold over 1%.

The sequencing sample was made of PBMCs or T cells enriched from blood (not recorded which). This receptor was obtained from a middle-aged woman with acute COVID-19. The chain employs TRBV15 and TRBJ2-1; 11 bases fit TRBD2. CDR3 nucleotide sequence: TGTGCCACCAGCAGAGATTATACTAGCGGGAGTGGCGAGCAGTTCTTC. Translation: CATSRDYTSGSGEQFF.